These 3 T cell receptor beta chains originate from one sample sequenced in a study of T cell repertoires in cytomegalovirus infection. Antigens for these TCRs are unknown. TCRdb reanalysed the reads using MiXCR and keeps one entry per CDR3 protein. The data contain approximately 150,000 distinct CDR3 sequences, 20% to 25% of them singletons. The sequencing here drew on CD8+ T cells from cultured PBMCs, taken from culture after CMV antigen stimulation. Receptors were obtained from a human donor in good health (CMV status not recorded). Some clones in this sample may be carry-over from other donors' samples.

This clonotype was observed a handful of times. The DNA for the CDR3 is TGTGCCTGGAGTGTATTTGTTAATGAGCAGTTCTTC. Translated, it gives CAWSVFVNEQFF. The genes are TRBV30 and TRBJ2-1; no firm D call. Germline lookup yields CDR1 GTSNPN and CDR2 SVGIG (reference sequence). Trimming cost V 0 bases and J 7 bases, with 7 bases left between them. The CDR3 length is 12 residues. The full variable domain, with the rest looked up from reference TRBV30 and TRBJ2-1, is SQTIHQWPATLVQPVGSPLSLECTVEGTSNPNLYWYRQAAGRGLQLLFYSVGIGQISSEVPQNLSASRPQDRQFILSSKKLLLSDSGFYLCAWSVFVNEQFFGPGTRLTVL.

The sample holds one count of this clonotype. The chain links TRBV5-1 to TRBJ2-5; D uncertain. Germline assignment: CDR1 SGHRS and CDR2 YFSETQ. V was pared by 3 bases and J by 4 bases, with 16 bases between. The CDR3 length is 15 residues. The chain's CDR3 is CASSSLARPVETQYF. The DNA for the CDR3 is TGCGCCAGCAGCTCTTTGGCCAGGCCAGTAGAGACCCAGTACTTC.

A few counts support this clonotype. V usage is TRBV6-5 and J usage is TRBJ2-1; D is perhaps TRBD2 (5 bases). Germline CDR1 reads MNHEY; CDR2 reads SVGAGI. The V end was cut by 2 bases, the J end by 4 bases, with 15 bases between. The CDR3 has 16 amino acids. The CDR3 DNA reads TGTGCCAGCAGTTACCGACCGGAGGAGGTGTACAATGAGCAGTTCTTC. Translation: CASSYRPEEVYNEQFF.